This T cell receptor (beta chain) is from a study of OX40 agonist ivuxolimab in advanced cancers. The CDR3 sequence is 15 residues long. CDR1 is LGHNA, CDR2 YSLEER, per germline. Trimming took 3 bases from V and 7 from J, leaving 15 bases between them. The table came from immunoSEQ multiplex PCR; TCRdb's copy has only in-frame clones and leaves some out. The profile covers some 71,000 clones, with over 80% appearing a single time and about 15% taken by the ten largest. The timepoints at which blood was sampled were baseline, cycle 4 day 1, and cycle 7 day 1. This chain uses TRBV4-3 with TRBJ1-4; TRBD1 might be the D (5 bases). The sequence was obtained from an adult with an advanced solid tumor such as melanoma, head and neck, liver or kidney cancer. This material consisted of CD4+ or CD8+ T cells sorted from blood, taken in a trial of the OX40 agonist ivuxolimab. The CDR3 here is CASSQGLGTSEKLFF. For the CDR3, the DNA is TGCGCCAGCAGCCAGGGACTCGGGACTTCTGAAAAACTGTTTTTT.